This TCR beta chain was sequenced in a study of blood T cells in healthy people across ages (dated by TCRdb to between 2014 and 2016). At the level of the whole study: In model experiments, template switching captured about one uniquely barcoded TCR beta cDNA molecule for every two T cells. To avoid experimental bias, donors of different ages were distributed randomly across sequencing lanes. To track age-related changes in TCR beta repertoire diversity, the study relied on deep sequencing normalized with unique cDNA molecular identifiers. Two additional independent replicas of 1 million unique cDNA reads from the same blood draw were analyzed for two donors (one aged 18 to 30 and one aged 80 or older). Donors were grouped into four age groups: young (average approximately 15 years), middle-aged (approximately 41), aged (about 60) and long-lived (around 80).

To note about this clonotype: Its recognized antigen is unknown. Base qualities are not at hand, and no much larger clone is one base apart.

The donors were about 40 Caucasian individuals from Russia, aged roughly 6 to 100 years, who were systemically healthy. Each donor gave ten milliliters of peripheral blood, drawn into EDTA-treated Vacutainer tubes. Ficoll-Paque density-gradient centrifugation was used to isolate PBMCs, with at least 7 million per sample. Trizol reagent was used to extract total RNA from the PBMCs, yielding at least 6 micrograms per sample. For every donor, flow cytometry on a PBMC aliquot measured the percentage of naive CD45RAhigh/CD27high T cells. According to the germline V gene, CDR1 reads SGHTA and CDR2 reads FQGNSA. Taken from cysteine to phenylalanine, the CDR3 has 15 residues. The read is trimmed to its CDR3 DNA, 45 bases read in frame from base 1. Broader findings and caveats from the paper: The long-lived group showed more naive CD4+ T cells, fewer expanded clones and increased TCR diversity than the aged group, suggesting age selection. Observed TCR beta diversity per million T cells fell roughly linearly with age, and a significant reduction was already apparent by age around 39. A strong correlation was found between observed TCR beta diversity and the percentage of naive T cells measured by flow cytometry. Donor CMV infection status was unknown, potentially confounding age-related changes in expanded clonotypes. Since profiling was done on bulk unsorted PBMCs, naive and antigen-experienced compartments could not be conclusively compared. Estimates of total diversity based on one million sequenced T cells were considered lower bounds and underestimates.

Libraries were prepared through 5' RACE. The instrument given in TCRdb is Illumina HiSeq 2500. A second 7 to 11 cycle PCR used a sample-barcoded 5' primer and a J-beta primer mix. Each TCR beta cDNA molecule received a unique molecular identifier from a template-switch 5' adaptor carrying 12 random nucleotides. Each sample yielded at least 2.5 million CDR3-containing paired-end reads. First-strand cDNA synthesis was performed from all RNA using the Mint cDNA synthesis kit, with priming by a TRBC-specific oligonucleotide. After uracil-DNA glycosylase treatment, a first 18-cycle PCR used universal primers M1SS and BC2_uni_R on all cDNA. Under the source paper's analysis protocol: Normalization of each sample was performed by random selection of 1 million high-quality reads, each carrying a distinct molecular identifier. Reads with shared molecular identifiers were discarded instead of being binned into consensus sequences. MiTCR, with a Q25 quality threshold and the strictest error-elimination algorithm, was used for CDR3 identification, clonotype clustering and error correction. Lower-bound total TCR beta diversity was estimated with a nonparametric unseen species model using Euler transformation. The public reads were run again by TCRdb, first through fastp at Q25 and then through MiXCR, and only productive beta chains were kept. All rows with the same CDR3 protein become a single entry with the most common DNA and genes. These V and J calls are TCRdb output, not the study's own analysis. The sample contains hundreds of thousands of distinct CDR3 sequences, roughly 56% of them found a single time. The ten largest clones represent roughly 25% of the sample.

The rearranged chain carries TRBV7-2 and TRBJ2-4; the D gene is possibly TRBD1 or TRBD2, each agreeing over 6 bases. With the DNA end fitting TRBJ2-7 better, the J assignment may be wrong. This receptor was identified in a man aged 40-50 years in good health. The specimen was blood. The nucleotide sequence is TGTGCCAGCAGCCCCATGGGGGGCCGACCGTCCGAGCAGTACTTC. Its translation reads: CASSPMGGRPSEQYF.